These 5 T cell receptor beta chains were sequenced from one sample in a study of CD8 T cells in ankylosing spondylitis. TCRdb passed the 5' RACE reads through MiXCR, listing each CDR3 protein once. The table shows 750,000 to 850,000 distinct CDR3 sequences, with roughly 10% occurring only once. Antigens of these TCRs are unknown. Findings of the study overall: About 8 highly homologous variants made up a TCR beta motif, and this motif appeared characteristic of ankylosing spondylitis blood.

The sample comprised blood, either unsorted or a sorted T cell fraction (not recorded which). All receptors come from a male donor with ankylosing spondylitis.

The J gene is TRBJ1-2, the V gene TRBV7-2; D is unresolved. CDR3 length: 14 amino acids. Germline V gene sequence: CDR1 SGHTA, CDR2 FQGNSA. Trimming took off 1 base at V and 2 bases at J, with 8 bases between the two ends. The CDR3 region is CASSLGPNNYGYTF. The CDR3 DNA follows: TGTGCCAGCAGCTTAGGCCCAAACAACTATGGCTACACCTTC. Using reference TRBV7-2 and TRBJ1-2 for the parts outside the CDR3, the full variable domain is GAGVSQSPSNKVTEKGKDVELRCDPISGHTALYWYRQSLGQGLEFLIYFQGNSAPDKSGLPSDRFSAERTGGSVSTLTIQRTQQEDSAVYLCASSLGPNNYGYTFGSGTRLTVV.

Only a few counts were recorded for this clonotype. The CDR3 here is CASSQAGEGHNEQFF. CDR3 bases: TGCGCCAGCAGCCAAGCAGGGGAAGGACACAATGAGCAGTTCTTC. The chain recombines TRBV4-3 with TRBJ2-1, with a tentative D call TRBD1 (6 bases). V was pared by 1 base and J by 5 bases, with 12 bases between. CDR3 length: 15 residues. Per the germline V gene, CDR1 is LGHNA and CDR2 is YSLEER.

This clonotype was counted a few times. The chain couples TRBV14 to TRBJ1-1; D uncertain. CDR1 and CDR2 (germline): SGHDN, FVKESK. The CDR3 extends over 16 amino acids. V shed 4 bases and J shed 3 bases, with 18 bases lying between them. This CDR3 reads CASSLPLGTSYTEAFF. CDR3 nucleotides: TGTGCCAGCAGCCTACCCTTAGGCACCAGCTACACTGAAGCTTTCTTT.

The genes are TRBV10-3 and TRBJ1-4; D uncertain. With 8 bases removed from V and 7 bases from J, the gap between germline ends came to 14 bases. The germline V gene has CDR1 ENHRY and CDR2 SYGVKD. The CDR3 spans 13 residues. CDR3 nucleotide sequence: TGTGCCATCTCCAGTTCCTGGGGTGAAAAACTGTTTTTT. It is translated as CAISSSWGEKLFF.

The chain recombines TRBV11-2 with TRBJ2-1; 11 bases match TRBD2. The CDR3 loop spans 16 amino acids. Germline V gene lookup returns CDR1 SGHAT and CDR2 FQNNGV. V shed 5 bases and J 3 bases; nucleotides not matched to a gene: 6. The CDR3 bases are TGTGCCAGCAGCCGATGGACTAGCGGGTTCTACAATGAGCAGTTCTTC. Translated, it gives CASSRWTSGFYNEQFF.